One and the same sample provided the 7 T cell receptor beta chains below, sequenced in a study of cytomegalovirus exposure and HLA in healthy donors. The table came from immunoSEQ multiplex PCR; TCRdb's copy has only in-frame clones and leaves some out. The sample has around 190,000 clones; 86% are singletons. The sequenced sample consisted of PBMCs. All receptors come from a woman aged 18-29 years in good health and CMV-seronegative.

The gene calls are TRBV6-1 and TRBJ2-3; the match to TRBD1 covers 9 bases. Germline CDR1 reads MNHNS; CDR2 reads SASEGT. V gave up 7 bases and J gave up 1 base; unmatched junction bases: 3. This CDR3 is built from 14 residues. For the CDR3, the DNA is TGTGCCAGCAACACAGGGGGCGGCACAGATACGCAGTATTTT. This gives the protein CASNTGGGTDTQYF.

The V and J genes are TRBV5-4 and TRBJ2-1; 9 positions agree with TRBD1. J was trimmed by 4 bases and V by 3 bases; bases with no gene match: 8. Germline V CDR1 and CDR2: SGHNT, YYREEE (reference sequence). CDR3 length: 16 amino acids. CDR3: CASSSLLDRGYNEQFF. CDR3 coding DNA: TGTGCCAGCAGCTCACTGTTGGACAGGGGTTACAATGAGCAGTTCTTC.

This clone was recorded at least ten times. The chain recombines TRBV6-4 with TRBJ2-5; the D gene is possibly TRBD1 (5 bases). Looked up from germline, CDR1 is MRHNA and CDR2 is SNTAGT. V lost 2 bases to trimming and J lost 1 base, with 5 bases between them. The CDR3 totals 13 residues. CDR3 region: CASSDGAQETQYF. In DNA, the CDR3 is TGTGCCAGCAGTGACGGGGCCCAAGAGACCCAGTACTTC.

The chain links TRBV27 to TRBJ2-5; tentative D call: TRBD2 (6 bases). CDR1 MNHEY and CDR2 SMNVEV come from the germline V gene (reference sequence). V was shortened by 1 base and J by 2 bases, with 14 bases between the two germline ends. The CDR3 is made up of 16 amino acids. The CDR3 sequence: CASSLWGGGDQETQYF. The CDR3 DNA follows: TGTGCCAGCAGTTTATGGGGAGGAGGGGATCAAGAGACCCAGTACTTC.

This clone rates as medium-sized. The CDR3 DNA follows: TGTGCCAGCACCCGAACGGGACAAACTAATTCACCCCTCCACTTT. Translated, it gives CASTRTGQTNSPLHF. This chain connects TRBV2 to TRBJ1-6, with D possibly TRBD1 on 6 matching bases. The V gene lost 7 bases and the J gene lost 6 bases, with 16 bases spanning the gap. The germline V gene encodes CDR1 SNHLY and CDR2 FYNNEI. CDR3 length: 15 amino acids. Full variable domain (rest looked up from reference TRBV2 and TRBJ1-6): EPEVTQTPSHQVTQMGQEVILRCVPISNHLYFYWYRQILGQKVEFLVSFYNNEISEKSEIFDDQFSVERPDGSNFTLKIRSTKLEDSAMYFCASTRTGQTNSPLHFGNGTRLTVT.

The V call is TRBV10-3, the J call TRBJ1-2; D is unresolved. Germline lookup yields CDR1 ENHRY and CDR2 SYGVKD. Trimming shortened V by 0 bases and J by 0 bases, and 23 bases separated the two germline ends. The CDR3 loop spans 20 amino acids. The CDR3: CAISESIPSPSKRSNYGYTF. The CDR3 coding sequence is TGTGCCATCAGTGAGTCGATACCTAGCCCATCCAAAAGGTCTAACTATGGCTACACCTTC.

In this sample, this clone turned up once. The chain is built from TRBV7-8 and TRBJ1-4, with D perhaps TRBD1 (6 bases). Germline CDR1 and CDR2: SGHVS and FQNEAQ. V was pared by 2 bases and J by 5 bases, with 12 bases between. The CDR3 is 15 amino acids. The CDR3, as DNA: TGTGCCAGCAGCTTATTCAGGACAGAGAATGAAAAACTGTTTTTT. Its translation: CASSLFRTENEKLFF.